This T cell receptor beta chain was documented in a study of blood T cell repertoires in COVID-19. The wider study: COVID-19 samples collected from the United States, Italy and Spain covered acute and convalescent phases. Nucleic acid was either cDNA or gDNA, and it came from T cells, B-cell-depleted T cells, or PBMCs.

CDR3 length equals 13 residues. CDR1 and CDR2 from the germline V gene are LNHNV and YYDKDF (reference sequence). V was cut by 0 bases and J by 8 bases, with 10 bases left in between. In the study's own analysis: Estimation of nucleated cell counts was performed using reference gene primer amplification. Clones were sequenced by immunoSEQ multiplex PCR, and TCRdb holds only the in-frame ones, with some missing. The V and J calls and clone size were taken over from that table, and D and trimming were inferred from the DNA. Of 150,000 to 200,000 clones listed, around four fifths are singletons. The sequenced sample consisted of peripheral blood. This clonotype was obtained from a man in his sixties or seventies with acute or convalescent COVID-19. J is TRBJ1-2 and V is TRBV15; D unclear. The CDR3 sequence is CATSRDLTEGYTF. The DNA for the CDR3 is TGTGCCACCAGCAGAGATCTGACGGAGGGCTACACCTTC.